This T cell receptor (beta chain) was identified in a study of blood T cell repertoires in COVID-19. Across the study: Both acute and convalescent COVID-19 samples were obtained from the United States, Italy and Spain. The analysed material was cDNA or gDNA that came from T cells, B-cell-depleted T cells, or PBMCs.

Germline values: CDR1 LGHNA, CDR2 YNFKEQ. The CDR3 spans 14 residues. Trimming took off 0 bases at V and 5 bases at J, with 10 bases between the two ends. Original processing notes: Estimation of nucleated cell counts was performed using reference gene primer amplification. Generated by immunoSEQ multiplex PCR, the TCRdb table keeps only in-frame clones and is missing some. V and J calls and clone size are given by that table; D and trimming were obtained from the DNA. The sample carries 75,000 to 95,000 clones, around two thirds recorded once. Seattle's enrolled individuals joined amid active infection and were then monitored longitudinally. The count of this clone is one.

This rearrangement joins TRBV4-2 to TRBJ1-1, with TRBD1 as a possible D gene (5 bases). Sequenced input: peripheral blood. The source of this sequence is a man between 65 and 85 years old with COVID-19, enrolled during active disease. Here the CDR3 DNA reads TGTGCCAGCAGCCAAGATCCGGGGGAGACTGAAGCTTTCTTT. Its protein is CASSQDPGETEAFF.